These 8 T cell receptor beta chains originate from one sample sequenced in a study of blood T cells in healthy people across ages. It was with a sample-barcoded 5' primer and a J-beta primer mix that a second PCR of about 6 to 12 cycles was run. TCRdb processed the 5' RACE reads anew with MiXCR; each CDR3 protein has one entry. The sample comprises around 1,900,000 distinct CDR3 sequences, roughly two fifths of which are singletons, and under 25% rests with the top ten. The sample comprised blood. The source of these receptors is a human donor in good health.

The chain employs TRBV9 and TRBJ2-1; the match to TRBD2 covers 12 bases. The CDR3 is made up of 20 amino acids. CDR1 SGDLS and CDR2 YYNGEE come from the germline V gene. Germline trimming cut 0 bases from V and 5 bases from J; bases unmatched to any gene: 15. CDR3 sequence reads: CASSVGPTSGGLTGDNEQFF. The CDR3 nucleotides are TGTGCCAGCAGCGTAGGTCCCACTAGCGGGGGGCTAACAGGCGACAATGAGCAGTTCTTC.

The chain couples TRBV7-3 to TRBJ1-1, with TRBD1 matching 8 bases. Germline V CDR1 and CDR2: SGHTA, FQGTGA. The CDR3 extends over 14 amino acids. J was trimmed by 4 bases and V by 5 bases; bases with no gene match: 6. This chain's CDR3 is CASSRGQGSTEAFF. DNA of the CDR3: TGTGCCAGCAGCCGAGGACAGGGCAGCACTGAAGCTTTCTTT.

This clonotype was observed a single time. The junction departs from germline at one end; a sequencing error may be responsible. The rearrangement joins TRBV12-3 or TRBV12-4 to TRBJ2-1, with D perhaps being TRBD1 or TRBD2 (6 bases each). The CDR3 has 13 amino acids. The CDR3 is CASRRGEYNERFF. In DNA, the CDR3 is TGTGCCAGCAGGAGGGGGGAGTACAATGAGCGGTTCTTC.

The rearrangement joins TRBV20-1 to TRBJ2-3, with D hard to call. This CDR3 has 11 amino acids. In germline, CDR1 is DFQATT, CDR2 SNEGSKA (reference sequence). The V and J ends lost 5 bases and 6 bases respectively, with 9 bases between them. This CDR3 reads CSAPGLDTQYF. The CDR3 bases are TGCAGTGCTCCCGGCCTGGATACGCAGTATTTT.

V is TRBV4-3 and J is TRBJ2-5; the match to TRBD2 covers 13 bases. Germline values: CDR1 LGHNA, CDR2 YSLEER. This CDR3 spans 18 amino acids. The junction had 9 bases not matched to a gene; V was cut back by 4 bases and J by 1 base. Here the CDR3 reads CASSRGLAGDLIQETQYF. For the CDR3, the DNA is TGCGCCAGCAGCCGCGGACTAGCGGGGGACCTAATCCAAGAGACCCAGTACTTC.

The chain has TRBV4-3 and TRBJ1-1; D remains unclear. The V gene lost 0 bases and the J gene lost 4 bases, with 12 bases spanning the gap. The CDR3 is 15 amino acids. Germline values: CDR1 LGHNA, CDR2 YSLEER. CDR3 bases: TGCGCCAGCAGCCAAGACGGATGGGTGGGCACTGAAGCTTTCTTT. This gives the protein CASSQDGWVGTEAFF.

This clonotype occurred a few times. J is TRBJ1-2 and V is TRBV7-9, with 8 bases matching TRBD1. J gave up 6 bases and V 1 base, and 13 bases lay outside the gene matches. Germline CDR1 and CDR2: SEHNR and FQNEAQ (reference sequence). CDR3 size: 17 residues. CDR3 amino acids: CASSLVADPGRGHGYTF. The CDR3 DNA reads TGTGCCAGCAGCTTAGTAGCAGACCCGGGCAGGGGGCATGGCTACACCTTC.

The chain uses TRBV7-9 and TRBJ1-2; a possible D gene is TRBD1 (5 bases). V lost 4 bases, J lost 4 bases, and 16 bases lay in between. This CDR3 region has 15 residues. Germline V gives CDR1 SEHNR, CDR2 FQNEAQ (reference sequence). This chain's CDR3 is CASSSSSGGGYGYTF. CDR3 bases: TGTGCCAGCAGCTCGTCGTCGGGGGGAGGCTATGGCTACACCTTC.